Following are 17 T cell receptor beta chains from one sample sequenced in a study of OX40 agonist ivuxolimab in advanced cancers. TCRdb keeps only in-frame clones here, not all; method: immunoSEQ multiplex PCR. Here the sample spans about 62,000 clones, 85% being singletons. Sequenced material: CD4+ or CD8+ T cells sorted from blood, taken in a trial of the OX40 agonist ivuxolimab. Receptors originate from an adult with an advanced solid tumor such as melanoma, head and neck, liver or kidney cancer.

This clone was recorded once. CDR3 in DNA: TGTGCCAGCAGTAAAGGGGGGTCAGGTGATTCACCCCTCCACTTT. It yields the protein CASSKGGSGDSPLHF. V gene TRBV28 combines with J gene TRBJ1-6; D possibly corresponds to TRBD1 (6 bases). The CDR3 spans 15 residues. V shed 5 bases and J shed 8 bases, with 16 bases lying between them. Germline-derived CDR1 and CDR2 are MDHEN and SYDVKM.

The CDR3 DNA reads TGTGCCAGCAGAGCCCCCCCAGCAACCGGCGAGCAGTACTTC. It translates to CASRAPPATGEQYF. The chain employs TRBV6-5 and TRBJ2-7; D gene ambiguous. The CDR3 covers 14 residues. The V gene lost 6 bases and the J gene lost 6 bases, with 18 bases spanning the gap. Germline V CDR1 and CDR2: MNHEY, SVGAGI.

The chain recombines TRBV5-4 with TRBJ2-7; 9 bases agree with TRBD2. Germline V lookup: CDR1 SGHNT, CDR2 YYREEE (reference sequence). The CDR3 length is 16 residues. Unmatched junction bases numbered 8, after V lost 4 bases and J lost 0 bases. The CDR3 nucleotides are TGTGCCAGCAGCCAAGATAGCGGGAGTAGCTCCTACGAGCAGTACTTC. It is translated as CASSQDSGSSSYEQYF.

The chain is built from TRBV5-1 and TRBJ2-2, with D possibly TRBD2 on 5 matching bases. Trimming left V 3 bases short and J 1 base short, with 7 bases between. The CDR3 is made up of 14 amino acids. Germline values: CDR1 SGHRS, CDR2 YFSETQ. DNA for the CDR3: TGCGCCAGCAGCTCCGGACTGAACACCGGGGAGCTGTTTTTT. It specifies CASSSGLNTGELFF.

The V call is TRBV18, the J call TRBJ2-3; 8 bases are shared with TRBD2. This CDR3 comprises 17 residues. Trimming removed 2 bases from V and 0 bases from J; junction bases left unmatched: 7. Germline V gives CDR1 KGHSH, CDR2 LQKENI. The CDR3 DNA reads as TGTGCCAGCTCACCAACTAGCGGAGCACCTAGCACAGATACGCAGTATTTT. Protein product: CASSPTSGAPSTDTQYF.

The chain combines TRBV21-1 with TRBJ2-3; the table's TRBD1 call for D was not verified on the DNA. TRBV21-1 is labeled a pseudogene. CDR3 length: 16 residues. The chain's CDR3 is CASSTQQGAPPDTQYF. The CDR3 nucleotides read TGTGCCAGCAGCACCCAACAGGGGGCCCCCCCAGATACGCAGTATTTT.

This chain links TRBV6-6 with TRBJ1-2; TRBD1 agrees at 8 bases. J gave up 14 bases and V 3 bases, and 14 bases lay outside the gene matches. The CDR3 is 14 residues long. The germline gives CDR1 MNHNY, CDR2 SVGAGI (reference sequence). The CDR3: CASSYSGTGQKGTF. The CDR3 DNA reads TGTGCCAGCAGTTATTCAGGGACAGGACAGAAAGGAACCTTC.

The sample holds many counts of this clone. The gene calls are TRBV18 and TRBJ2-2; perhaps TRBD2 as D (6 bases). The CDR3 covers 14 residues. Trimming stripped 2 bases from V and 5 bases from J, with 9 bases between. Germline values: CDR1 KGHSH, CDR2 LQKENI. The chain's CDR3 is CASSPSRGTGELFF. The CDR3 DNA sequence: TGTGCCAGCTCACCAAGTCGGGGGACCGGGGAGCTGTTTTTT.

The CDR3 DNA sequence: TGTGCCAGCACGGGGGAGCCGGGAGGGCCCGGCAATGAGCAGTTCTTC. It encodes CASTGEPGGPGNEQFF. The rearrangement uses TRBV2 and TRBJ2-1; 8 bases are a match to TRBD2. This CDR3 comprises 16 residues. V lost 7 bases to trimming and J lost 6 bases; unmatched junction nucleotides: 14. CDR1 and CDR2 from the germline V gene are SNHLY and FYNNEI.

The rearrangement links TRBV28 to TRBJ2-7; a weak D match, TRBD1 (6 bases). V gave up 4 bases and J gave up 2 bases, with 15 bases separating them. Germline CDR1 and CDR2: MDHEN and SYDVKM. The CDR3 contains 15 residues. CDR3 sequence reads: CASSSKQGSPYEQYF. The DNA of the CDR3 is TGTGCCAGCAGTTCTAAACAGGGTTCCCCCTACGAGCAGTACTTC.

This chain joins TRBV7-2 and TRBJ1-6; D uncertain. The ends were cut back, 3 bases at V and 1 base at J, with 7 bases in the middle. Germline V gene lookup returns CDR1 SGHTA and CDR2 FQGNSA. The CDR3 has 15 residues. The CDR3, as DNA: TGTGCCAGCAGCTTTCTAGGTTCCTATAATTCACCCCTCCACTTT. Encoded protein: CASSFLGSYNSPLHF.

The V gene is TRBV9, the J gene TRBJ2-1; tentative D call: TRBD2 (6 bases). The germline CDR1 and CDR2 sequences are SGDLS and YYNGEE. This CDR3 is 14 amino acids long. The ends were cut back, 1 base at V and 6 bases at J, with 11 bases in the middle. The CDR3 nucleotides are TGTGCCAGCAGCGTACTGGGGGGATTCAATGAGCAGTTCTTC. It encodes CASSVLGGFNEQFF.

This clone was observed a handful of times. The chain has TRBV19 and TRBJ1-6; maybe TRBD1 (5 bases). The CDR3 runs to 15 residues. V shed 5 bases and J shed 5 bases, with 13 bases lying between them. The germline V gene has CDR1 LNHDA and CDR2 SQIVND (reference sequence). CDR3 nucleotide sequence: TGTGCCAGTAGTGCCCAGGGTGGGAATAATTCACCCCTCCACTTT. It is translated as CASSAQGGNNSPLHF. The full variable domain, with the rest looked up from reference TRBV19 and TRBJ1-6, is DGGITQSPKYLFRKEGQNVTLSCEQNLNHDAMYWYRQDPGQGLRLIYYSQIVNDFQKGDIAEGYSVSREKKESFPLTVTSAQKNPTAFYLCASSAQGGNNSPLHFGNGTRLTVT.

This chain connects TRBV5-6 to TRBJ2-2, with no clear D. The ends were cut back, 4 bases at V and 7 bases at J, with 14 bases in the middle. In germline, CDR1 is SGHDT, CDR2 YYEEEE. The CDR3 totals 14 residues. The CDR3: CASSPPWGGGELFF. The CDR3 DNA follows: TGTGCCAGCAGCCCCCCTTGGGGTGGCGGGGAGCTGTTTTTT.

This clone was recorded once. The CDR3 DNA reads TGTGCCAGCAGTCCATTCTGGACTAGCGGTAATGAGCAGTTCTTC. As protein: CASSPFWTSGNEQFF. This chain connects TRBV28 to TRBJ2-1; 10 bases agree with TRBD2. Trimming cost V 5 bases and J 7 bases; bases outside gene matches: 8. The CDR3 is 15 amino acids. CDR1 MDHEN and CDR2 SYDVKM come from the germline V gene. Drawing the rest from reference TRBV28 and TRBJ2-1, the complete variable domain is DVKVTQSSRYLVKRTGEKVFLECVQDMDHENMFWYRQDPGLGLRLIYFSYDVKMKEKGDIPEGYSVSREKKERFSLILESASTNQTSMYLCASSPFWTSGNEQFFGPGTRLTVL.

CDR3 loop: CASSPQGGGYGYTF. The CDR3 nucleotides are TGTGCCAGCAGCCCTCAAGGGGGTGGGTATGGCTACACCTTC. The chain has TRBV9 and TRBJ1-2; D may be TRBD1 (6 bases). Germline-derived CDR1 and CDR2 are SGDLS and YYNGEE. CDR3 length equals 14 residues. The V end was cut by 4 bases, the J end by 5 bases, with 15 bases between. The variable domain in full, with the rest retrieved from reference TRBV9 and TRBJ1-2, is DSGVTQTPKHLITATGQRVTLRCSPRSGDLSVYWYQQSLDQGLQFLIQYYNGEERAKGNILERFSAQQFPDLHSELNLSSLELGDSALYFCASSPQGGGYGYTFGSGTRLTVV.

This clone was seen a single time. The chain links TRBV9 to TRBJ1-4; weak D call: TRBD1 (5 bases). Per the germline V gene, CDR1 is SGDLS and CDR2 is YYNGEE. This CDR3 has 16 residues. Trimming cost V 4 bases and J 8 bases, with 21 bases left between them. This CDR3 reads CASSPSAGGEEEKLFF. The CDR3 coding sequence is TGTGCCAGCAGCCCCTCCGCGGGGGGGGAAGAGGAAAAACTGTTTTTT. Full variable domain (outside the CDR3, taken from reference TRBV9 and TRBJ1-4): DSGVTQTPKHLITATGQRVTLRCSPRSGDLSVYWYQQSLDQGLQFLIQYYNGEERAKGNILERFSAQQFPDLHSELNLSSLELGDSALYFCASSPSAGGEEEKLFFGSGTQLSVL.